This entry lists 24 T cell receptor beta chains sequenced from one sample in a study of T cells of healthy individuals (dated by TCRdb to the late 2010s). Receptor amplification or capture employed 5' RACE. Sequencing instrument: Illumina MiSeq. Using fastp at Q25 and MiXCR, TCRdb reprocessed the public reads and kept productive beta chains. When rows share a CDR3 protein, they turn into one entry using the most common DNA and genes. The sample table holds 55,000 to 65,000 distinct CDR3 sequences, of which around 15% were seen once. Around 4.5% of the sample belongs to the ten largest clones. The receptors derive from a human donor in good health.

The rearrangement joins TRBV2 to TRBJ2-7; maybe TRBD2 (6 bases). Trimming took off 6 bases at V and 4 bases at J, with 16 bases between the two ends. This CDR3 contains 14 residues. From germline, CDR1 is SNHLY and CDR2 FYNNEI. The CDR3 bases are TGTGCCAGCAGCCCAACTACCGGGACTTACGAGCAGTACTTC. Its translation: CASSPTTGTYEQYF.

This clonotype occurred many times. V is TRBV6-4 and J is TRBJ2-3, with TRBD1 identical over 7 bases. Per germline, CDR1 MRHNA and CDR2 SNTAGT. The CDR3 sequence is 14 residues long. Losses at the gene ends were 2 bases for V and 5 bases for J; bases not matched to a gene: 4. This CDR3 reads CASSDRTGGDTQYF. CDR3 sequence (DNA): TGTGCCAGCAGTGACCGGACAGGAGGAGATACGCAGTATTTT.

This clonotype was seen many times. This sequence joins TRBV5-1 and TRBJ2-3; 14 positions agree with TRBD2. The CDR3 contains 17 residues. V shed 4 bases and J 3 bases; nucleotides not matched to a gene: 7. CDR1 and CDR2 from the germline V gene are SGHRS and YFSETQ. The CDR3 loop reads CASSGGLAGDGTDTQYF. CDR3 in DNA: TGCGCCAGCAGCGGGGGACTAGCGGGGGATGGGACAGATACGCAGTATTTT. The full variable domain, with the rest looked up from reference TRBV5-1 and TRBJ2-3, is KAGVTQTPRYLIKTRGQQVTLSCSPISGHRSVSWYQQTPGQGLQFLFEYFSETQRNKGNFPGRFSGRQFSNSRSEMNVSTLELGDSALYLCASSGGLAGDGTDTQYFGPGTRLTVL.

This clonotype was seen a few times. The CDR3 coding sequence is TGCGCCAGCAGCCAACAAAGGGACCCAGATACGCAGTATTTT. This gives the protein CASSQQRDPDTQYF. V usage is TRBV4-3 and J usage is TRBJ2-3; D possibly uses TRBD1 or TRBD2 (5 bases each). Germline V gene lookup returns CDR1 LGHNA and CDR2 YSLEER. Trimming left V 2 bases short and J 4 bases short, with 10 bases between. The CDR3 is made up of 14 amino acids.

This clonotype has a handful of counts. The CDR3 loop reads CASSLLSYEQYF. In nucleotides, the CDR3 is TGCGCCAGCAGCCTCCTCTCCTACGAGCAGTACTTC. The J gene is TRBJ2-7, the V gene TRBV5-1; D not certain. V was pared by 4 bases and J by 0 bases, with 5 bases between. This CDR3 is built from 12 residues. CDR1 and CDR2 from the germline V gene are SGHRS and YFSETQ.

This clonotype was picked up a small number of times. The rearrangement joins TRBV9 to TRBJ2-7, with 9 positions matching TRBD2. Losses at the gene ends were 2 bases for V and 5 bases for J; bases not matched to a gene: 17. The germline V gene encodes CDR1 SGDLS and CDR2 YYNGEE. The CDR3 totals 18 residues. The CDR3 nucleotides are TGTGCCAGCAGCGTGGGCCCCCCCTATAGCGGGAGTGGGGACGAGCAGTACTTC. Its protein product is CASSVGPPYSGSGDEQYF. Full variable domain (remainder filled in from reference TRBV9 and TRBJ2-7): DSGVTQTPKHLITATGQRVTLRCSPRSGDLSVYWYQQSLDQGLQFLIQYYNGEERAKGNILERFSAQQFPDLHSELNLSSLELGDSALYFCASSVGPPYSGSGDEQYFGPGTRLTVT.

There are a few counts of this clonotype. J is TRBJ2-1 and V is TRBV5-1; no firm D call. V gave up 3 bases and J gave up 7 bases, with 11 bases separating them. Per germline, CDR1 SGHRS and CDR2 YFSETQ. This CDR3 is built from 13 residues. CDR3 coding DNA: TGCGCCAGCAGCTCCGCGCTGGGAAATGAGCAGTTCTTC. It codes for CASSSALGNEQFF.

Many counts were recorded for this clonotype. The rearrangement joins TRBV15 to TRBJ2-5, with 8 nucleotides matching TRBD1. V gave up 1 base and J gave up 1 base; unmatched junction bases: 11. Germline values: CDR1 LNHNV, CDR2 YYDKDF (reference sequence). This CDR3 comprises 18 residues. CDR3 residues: CATSRGGPGTGLQETQYF. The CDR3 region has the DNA TGTGCCACCAGCAGAGGAGGTCCGGGGACAGGACTCCAAGAGACCCAGTACTTC.

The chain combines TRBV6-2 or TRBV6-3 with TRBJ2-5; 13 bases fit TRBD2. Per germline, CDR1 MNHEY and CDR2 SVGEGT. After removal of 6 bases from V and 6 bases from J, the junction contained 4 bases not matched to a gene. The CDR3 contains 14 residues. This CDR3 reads CASSLLAGGKTQYF. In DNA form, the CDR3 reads TGTGCCAGCAGCCTACTAGCGGGAGGGAAGACCCAGTACTTC.

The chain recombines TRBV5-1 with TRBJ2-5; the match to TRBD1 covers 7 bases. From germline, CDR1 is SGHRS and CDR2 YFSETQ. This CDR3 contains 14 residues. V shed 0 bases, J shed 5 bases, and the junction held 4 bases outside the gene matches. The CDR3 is CASSLGQGMETQYF. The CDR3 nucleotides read TGCGCCAGCAGCTTGGGACAGGGAATGGAGACCCAGTACTTC. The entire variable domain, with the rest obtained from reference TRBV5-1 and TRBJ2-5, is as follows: KAGVTQTPRYLIKTRGQQVTLSCSPISGHRSVSWYQQTPGQGLQFLFEYFSETQRNKGNFPGRFSGRQFSNSRSEMNVSTLELGDSALYLCASSLGQGMETQYFGPGTRLLVL.

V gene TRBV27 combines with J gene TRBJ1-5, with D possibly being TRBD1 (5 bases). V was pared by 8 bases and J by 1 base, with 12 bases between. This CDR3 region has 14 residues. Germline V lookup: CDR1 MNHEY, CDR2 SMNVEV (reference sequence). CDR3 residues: CASRAGESNQPQHF. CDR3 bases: TGTGCCAGCCGGGCGGGGGAGAGCAATCAGCCCCAGCATTTT.

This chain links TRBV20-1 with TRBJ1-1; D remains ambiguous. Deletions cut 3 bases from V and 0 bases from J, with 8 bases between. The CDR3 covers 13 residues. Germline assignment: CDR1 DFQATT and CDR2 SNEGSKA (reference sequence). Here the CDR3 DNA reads TGCAGTGCTAGTGAGAGCATGAACACTGAAGCTTTCTTT. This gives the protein CSASESMNTEAFF.

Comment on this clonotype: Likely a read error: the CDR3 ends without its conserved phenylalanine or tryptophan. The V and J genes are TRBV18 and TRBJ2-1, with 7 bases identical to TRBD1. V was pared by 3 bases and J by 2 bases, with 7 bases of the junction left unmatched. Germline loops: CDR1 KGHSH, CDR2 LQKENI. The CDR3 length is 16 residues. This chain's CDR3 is CASSPRGQETYNEQFL. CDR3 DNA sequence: TGTGCCAGCTCACCTAGAGGACAGGAAACCTACAATGAGCAGTTCCTC.

CDR3 residues: CASSLAEPEWEQYF. Here the CDR3 DNA reads TGTGCCAGCTCTTTGGCCGAACCCGAGTGGGAGCAGTATTTT. The gene calls are TRBV6-1 and TRBJ2-3; D gene unclear. This CDR3 has 14 residues. Per the germline V gene, CDR1 is MNHNS and CDR2 is SASEGT. The germline V and J ends were trimmed by 8 bases and 11 bases, with 23 bases remaining between them.

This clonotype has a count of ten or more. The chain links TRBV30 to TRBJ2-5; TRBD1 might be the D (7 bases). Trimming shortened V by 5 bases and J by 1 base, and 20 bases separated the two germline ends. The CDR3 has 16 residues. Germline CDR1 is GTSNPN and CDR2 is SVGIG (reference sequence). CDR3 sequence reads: CAWGGGVDRAQETQYF. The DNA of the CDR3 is TGTGCCTGGGGGGGAGGTGTCGACAGGGCCCAAGAGACCCAGTACTTC.

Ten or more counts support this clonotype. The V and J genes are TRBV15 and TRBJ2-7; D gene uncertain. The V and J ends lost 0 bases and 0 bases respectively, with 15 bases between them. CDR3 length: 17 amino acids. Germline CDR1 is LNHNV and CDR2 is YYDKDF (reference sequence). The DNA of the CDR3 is TGTGCCACCAGCAGAGATTCTAGGGCCTCATTCTCCTACGAGCAGTACTTC. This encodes CATSRDSRASFSYEQYF.

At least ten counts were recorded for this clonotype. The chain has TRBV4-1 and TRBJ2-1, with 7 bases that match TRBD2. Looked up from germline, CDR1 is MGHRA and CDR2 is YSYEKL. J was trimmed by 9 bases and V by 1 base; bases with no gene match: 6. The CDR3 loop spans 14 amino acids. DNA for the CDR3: TGCGCCAGCAGCCAAGTCGACTGGGAGGGTGAGCAGTTCTTC. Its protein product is CASSQVDWEGEQFF.

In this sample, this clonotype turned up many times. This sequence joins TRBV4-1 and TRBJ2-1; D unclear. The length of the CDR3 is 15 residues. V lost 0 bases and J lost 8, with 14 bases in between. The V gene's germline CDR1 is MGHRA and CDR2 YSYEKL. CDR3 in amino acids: CASSQEGERLDEQFF. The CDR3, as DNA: TGCGCCAGCAGCCAAGAAGGTGAACGGTTGGATGAGCAGTTCTTC.

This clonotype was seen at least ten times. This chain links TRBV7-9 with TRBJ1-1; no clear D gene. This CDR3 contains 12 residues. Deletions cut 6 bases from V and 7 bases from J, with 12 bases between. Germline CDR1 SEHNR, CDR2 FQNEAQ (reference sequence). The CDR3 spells CASSYTLNEAFF. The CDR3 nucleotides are TGTGCCAGCAGTTATACGCTGAATGAAGCTTTCTTT.

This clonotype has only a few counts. CDR3 protein: CASKEGPSTDTQYF. The CDR3 DNA reads TGCGCCAGCAAGGAGGGCCCTAGCACAGATACGCAGTATTTT. This chain joins TRBV5-1 and TRBJ2-3, with D perhaps TRBD2 (6 bases). V lost 6 bases to trimming and J lost 0 bases, with 11 bases between them. This CDR3 is built from 14 residues. Germline-derived CDR1 and CDR2 are SGHRS and YFSETQ.

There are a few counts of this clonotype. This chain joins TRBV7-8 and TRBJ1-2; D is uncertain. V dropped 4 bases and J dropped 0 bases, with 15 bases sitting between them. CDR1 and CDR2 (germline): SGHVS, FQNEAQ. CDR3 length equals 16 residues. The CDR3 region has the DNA TGTGCCAGCAGCTATCGGACTATCTCGACTAACTATGGCTACACCTTC. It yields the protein CASSYRTISTNYGYTF.

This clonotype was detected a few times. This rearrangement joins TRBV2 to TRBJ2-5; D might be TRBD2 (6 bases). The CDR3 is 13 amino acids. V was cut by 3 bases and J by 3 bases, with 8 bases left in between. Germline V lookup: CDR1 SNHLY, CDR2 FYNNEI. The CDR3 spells CASSELAEETQYF. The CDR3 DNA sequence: TGTGCCAGCAGTGAGTTAGCGGAAGAGACCCAGTACTTC.

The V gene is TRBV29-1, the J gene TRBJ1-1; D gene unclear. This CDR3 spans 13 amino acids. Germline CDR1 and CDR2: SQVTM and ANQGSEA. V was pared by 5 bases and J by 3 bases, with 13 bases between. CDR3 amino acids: CSVLQLRDTEAFF. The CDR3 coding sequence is TGCAGCGTTCTACAGCTAAGGGACACTGAAGCTTTCTTT.

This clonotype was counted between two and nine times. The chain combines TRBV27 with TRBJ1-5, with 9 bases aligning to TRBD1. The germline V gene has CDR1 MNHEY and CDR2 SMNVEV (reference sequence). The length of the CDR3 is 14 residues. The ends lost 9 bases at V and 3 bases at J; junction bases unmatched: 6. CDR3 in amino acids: CASKGQGLNQPQHF. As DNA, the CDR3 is TGTGCCAGTAAGGGACAGGGCCTCAATCAGCCCCAGCATTTT.